This TCR beta chain derives from a study of identifying expanded T cells in peripheral blood. Profiling relied on immunoSEQ multiplex PCR, and the TCRdb table lists in-frame clones only, not all of them. The sample records 60,000 to 65,000 clones, about 80% being singletons. Germline assignment: CDR1 KGHSH and CDR2 LQKENI. CDR3 length equals 13 residues. V shed 9 bases, J shed 3 bases, and the junction held 7 bases outside the gene matches. J is TRBJ2-7 and V is TRBV18; 8 bases line up with TRBD1. Material for sequencing was blood. This TCR came from a person aged 18 to 69 in good health. CDR3 sequence: CASKTGVLYEQYF. DNA for the CDR3: TGTGCCAGTAAGACAGGGGTACTCTACGAGCAGTACTTC. The whole variable domain, remainder taken from reference TRBV18 and TRBJ2-7, is NAGVMQNPRHLVRRRGQEARLRCSPMKGHSHVYWYRQLPEEGLKFMVYLQKENIIDESGMPKERFSAEFPKEGPSILRIQQVVRGDSAAYFCASKTGVLYEQYFGPGTRLTVT.